A single sample is the source of the 21 T cell receptor beta chains below, sequenced in a study of blood T cell repertoires in COVID-19. Using immunoSEQ multiplex PCR, the repertoire was profiled, and TCRdb retains in-frame clones only, with some absent. The table has about 110,000 clones, 81% seen once; the top ten hold about 1.6%. Sequencing was done on a sample of peripheral blood. The receptors shown here come from a man between 45 and 60 years old with acute or convalescent COVID-19.

For this clone: This same CDR3 is encoded by further DNA sequences in the sample. The V and J genes are TRBV18 and TRBJ1-5, with TRBD1 matching 8 bases. The germline V gene has CDR1 KGHSH and CDR2 LQKENI. CDR3 length equals 15 residues. J was trimmed by 2 bases and V by 3 bases; bases with no gene match: 3. The CDR3 reads CASSPDRGGNQPQHF. CDR3 bases: TGTGCCAGCTCACCCGACAGGGGAGGCAATCAGCCCCAGCATTTT.

This clone was seen just once. V gene TRBV19 combines with J gene TRBJ2-5; 9 bases fit TRBD2. The V segment lost 7 bases and the J segment 4 bases; nucleotides outside the gene matches: 4. Looked up from germline, CDR1 is LNHDA and CDR2 is SQIVND (reference sequence). The CDR3 length is 13 residues. DNA of the CDR3: TGTGCCAGTAATCCTAGCGGGATAGAGACCCAGTACTTC. It yields the protein CASNPSGIETQYF.

This rearrangement joins TRBV2 to TRBJ2-3, with 11 bases matching TRBD2. This CDR3 contains 16 residues. Per the germline V gene, CDR1 is SNHLY and CDR2 is FYNNEI. The trim removed 4 bases at V and 2 bases at J, leaving 5 bases unmatched. In DNA form, the CDR3 reads TGTGCCAGCAGTGGGCGGACTAGCGGGTCCACAGATACGCAGTATTTT. Translation gives CASSGRTSGSTDTQYF.

The chain employs TRBV15 and TRBJ2-3; tentative D call: TRBD2 (6 bases). Trimming stripped 1 base from V and 4 bases from J, with 12 bases between. CDR3 size: 15 residues. Germline-derived CDR1 and CDR2 are LNHNV and YYDKDF (reference sequence). CDR3 sequence reads: CATSRGGGLADTQYF. The CDR3 bases are TGTGCCACCAGCAGAGGGGGAGGACTGGCAGATACGCAGTATTTT.

The chain is built from TRBV19 and TRBJ2-5; 9 nucleotides align to TRBD1. CDR1 and CDR2 (germline): LNHDA, SQIVND (reference sequence). The V segment lost 10 bases and the J segment 3 bases; nucleotides outside the gene matches: 6. This CDR3 has 13 amino acids. Here the CDR3 DNA reads TGTGCCACGTGGGACAGGGAGAAAGAGACCCAGTACTTC. This translates into CATWDREKETQYF.

V usage is TRBV7-8 and J usage is TRBJ1-2; 8 bases are a match to TRBD1. The CDR3 extends over 13 amino acids. The V and J ends lost 3 bases and 8 bases, in that order; junction bases with no gene match: 5. Germline CDR1 and CDR2: SGHVS and FQNEAQ. The CDR3: CASSFQGAQGYTF. The CDR3 coding sequence is TGTGCCAGCAGCTTTCAGGGGGCGCAGGGCTACACCTTC.

The rearrangement joins TRBV11-3 to TRBJ2-2, with 12 bases matching TRBD1. The length of the CDR3 is 16 residues. Germline lookup yields CDR1 SGHNT and CDR2 YENEEA. The trim removed 6 bases at V and 7 bases at J, leaving 9 bases unmatched. CDR3 loop: CASSYPGQGAGGELFF. The CDR3 DNA is TGTGCCAGCAGTTACCCGGGACAGGGGGCAGGCGGGGAGCTGTTTTTT.

V is TRBV6-5 and J is TRBJ1-3, with D perhaps matching TRBD1 (5 bases). The CDR3 contains 16 residues. V was trimmed by 4 bases and J by 0 bases, leaving 13 bases between them. Germline lookup yields CDR1 MNHEY and CDR2 SVGAGI. CDR3 in amino acids: CASSSTGLNSGNTIYF. Here the CDR3 DNA reads TGTGCCAGCAGTTCCACGGGACTTAACTCTGGAAACACCATATATTTT.

The chain employs TRBV5-5 and TRBJ1-1; 7 bases match TRBD1. The V gene end was trimmed by 3 bases and the J gene end by 2 bases; junction bases not matched to a gene: 4. In germline, CDR1 is SGHKS, CDR2 YYEKEE (reference sequence). The CDR3 runs 14 residues. The CDR3 protein is CASSWDRLNTEAFF. The CDR3 DNA is TGTGCCAGCAGCTGGGACAGATTAAACACTGAAGCTTTCTTT.

The rearrangement links TRBV5-6 to TRBJ1-4; D is perhaps TRBD1 (6 bases). V shed 3 bases and J shed 4 bases, with 13 bases lying between them. The CDR3 runs 15 residues. CDR1 and CDR2 from the germline V gene are SGHDT and YYEEEE. The CDR3 DNA is TGTGCCAGCAGCTCGATCGACAGGCATAATGAAAAACTGTTTTTT. Encoded protein: CASSSIDRHNEKLFF. Filled out from reference TRBV5-6 and TRBJ1-4, the complete variable domain reads DAGVTQSPTHLIKTRGQQVTLRCSPKSGHDTVSWYQQALGQGPQFIFQYYEEEERQRGNFPDRFSGHQFPNYSSELNVNALLLGDSALYLCASSSIDRHNEKLFFGSGTQLSVL.

This chain links TRBV5-1 with TRBJ1-2; 7 bases map to TRBD1. The CDR3 spans 14 residues. V shed 4 bases and J 1 base; nucleotides not matched to a gene: 4. The V gene's germline CDR1 is SGHRS and CDR2 YFSETQ. As DNA, the CDR3 is TGCGCCAGCAGCCCCCGGGACAGTAACTATGGCTACACCTTC. It translates to CASSPRDSNYGYTF.

Here the CDR3 DNA reads TGTGCCAGCAGTTTCTCAACGGGGGGAGAAGCTTTCTTT. Translating gives CASSFSTGGEAFF. The V and J genes are TRBV27 and TRBJ1-1; perhaps TRBD1 as D (5 bases). The V gene's germline CDR1 is MNHEY and CDR2 SMNVEV (reference sequence). This CDR3 has 13 residues. With 3 bases removed from V and 8 bases from J, the gap between germline ends came to 13 bases.

The rearrangement joins TRBV7-3 to TRBJ2-1, with 9 bases lining up with TRBD2. Germline V gives CDR1 SGHTA, CDR2 FQGTGA. The CDR3 sequence is 15 residues long. Losses at the gene ends were 2 bases for V and 7 bases for J; bases not matched to a gene: 6. The CDR3: CASSLGAGGGNEQFF. CDR3 nucleotides: TGTGCCAGCAGCTTAGGGGCGGGGGGGGGTAATGAGCAGTTCTTC.

The V gene is TRBV7-3, the J gene TRBJ2-2, with D tentatively TRBD2 (5 bases). The V gene's germline CDR1 is SGHTA and CDR2 FQGTGA. CDR3 length: 14 residues. V was trimmed by 5 bases and J by 0 bases, leaving 7 bases between them. CDR3 bases: TGTGCCAGCAGCGCTAGCTCGAACACCGGGGAGCTGTTTTTT. Translated: CASSASSNTGELFF.

The chain is built from TRBV5-1 and TRBJ2-5, with TRBD1 identical over 11 bases. This CDR3 is 16 amino acids long. Trimming at V came to 0 bases and at J to 5 bases, leaving 6 bases not matched to a gene. CDR1 and CDR2 (germline): SGHRS, YFSETQ. The CDR3 DNA reads as TGCGCCAGCAGCTTGGTTCGGACAGGGGGCGGCGAGACCCAGTACTTC. Residues: CASSLVRTGGGETQYF.

The table lists this clone with a few counts. The chain has TRBV19 and TRBJ1-2; 10 bases line up with TRBD1. V gave up 5 bases and J gave up 8 bases; unmatched junction bases: 5. This CDR3 has 13 residues. Germline CDR1 and CDR2: LNHDA and SQIVND (reference sequence). CDR3 loop: CASSPRTGGGYTF. DNA of the CDR3: TGTGCCAGTAGTCCCCGGACAGGGGGAGGCTACACCTTC.

This clone was seen just once. The gene calls are TRBV5-6 and TRBJ2-7, with D perhaps matching TRBD1 (6 bases). CDR1 and CDR2 from the germline V gene are SGHDT and YYEEEE. Trimming pared 4 bases from V and 1 base from J, leaving 18 bases between. The CDR3 is 16 residues long. Here the CDR3 reads CASSAGDRFRSYEQYF. The CDR3 DNA sequence: TGTGCCAGCAGCGCAGGTGACAGGTTTCGTTCCTACGAGCAGTACTTC.

This chain uses TRBV2 with TRBJ1-2, with unresolved D. The germline V gene encodes CDR1 SNHLY and CDR2 FYNNEI. CDR3 length: 12 amino acids. With 6 bases removed from V and 0 bases from J, the gap between germline ends came to 5 bases. The CDR3: CASRESNYGYTF. In DNA form, the CDR3 reads TGTGCCAGCAGGGAGTCTAACTATGGCTACACCTTC.

This chain joins TRBV7-9 and TRBJ1-5; 7 nucleotides match TRBD1. CDR3 length: 14 residues. The trim removed 4 bases at V and 3 bases at J, leaving 3 bases unmatched. Germline V gene data show CDR1 as SEHNR and CDR2 as FQNEAQ (reference sequence). CDR3 DNA sequence: TGTGCCAGCAGCTCAGGGGGAACCAATCAGCCCCAGCATTTT. This codes for CASSSGGTNQPQHF.

In its sample, this clone was seen once. J is TRBJ1-3 and V is TRBV11-2; D remains unclear. V lost 0 bases to trimming and J lost 0 bases, with 18 bases between them. CDR3 length: 19 residues. From germline, CDR1 is SGHAT and CDR2 FQNNGV. CDR3 sequence (DNA): TGTGCCAGCAGCTTAGATCAAGCCTCCGGGTACCTCTCTGGAAACACCATATATTTT. Its protein is CASSLDQASGYLSGNTIYF. The variable domain in full, with the rest retrieved from reference TRBV11-2 and TRBJ1-3, is EAGVAQSPRYKIIEKRQSVAFWCNPISGHATLYWYQQILGQGPKLLIQFQNNGVVDDSQLPKDRFSAERLKGVDSTLKIQPAKLEDSAVYLCASSLDQASGYLSGNTIYFGEGSWLTVV.

The CDR3 region has the DNA TGTGCCAGCAGTGAGGGACACCATGATACGCAGTATTTT. Protein product: CASSEGHHDTQYF. V is TRBV25-1 and J is TRBJ2-3; perhaps TRBD1 as D (6 bases). The CDR3 extends over 13 amino acids. Germline loops: CDR1 MGHDK, CDR2 SYGVNS. With 3 bases removed from V and 6 bases from J, the gap between germline ends came to 10 bases.